This is a list of T cell receptor beta chains from one sample in a study of molecular identifiers for immune sequencing clone quantification. A single record per CDR3 protein comes from TCRdb applying MiXCR to the PCR reads. Among about 500,000 distinct CDR3 sequences listed, 20% to 25% were seen once. The sample taken for sequencing was naive CD8+ T cells from blood, with Jurkat cell RNA spiked in. These receptors were taken from a human donor in good health. Some libraries in this study had Jurkat cell RNA spiked in. CDR3s include the opening cysteine and the closing phenylalanine or tryptophan. The D gene is left open where the match is weak. The listing skips clone size in some rows; elsewhere it reads once, few, many or a size class.

V gene,J gene,clone size,D gene,CDR3 protein,CDR3 DNA
TRBV4-1,TRBJ2-1,-,TRBD2,CASSPSPGLAEYNEQFF,TGCGCCAGCAGCCCCAGTCCGGGACTAGCGGAATACAATGAGCAGTTCTTC
TRBV19,TRBJ2-5,-,-,CASSQRDQETQYF,TGTGCCAGTAGTCAACGCGATCAAGAGACCCAGTACTTC
TRBV2,TRBJ1-1,many,-,CASYLNTEAFF,TGTGCCAGCTATCTGAACACTGAAGCTTTCTTT
TRBV13,TRBJ2-7,many,TRBD2,CASSPTGTSGTYEQYF,TGTGCCAGCAGCCCCACAGGGACTAGCGGGACCTACGAGCAGTACTTC
TRBV10-3,TRBJ2-2,few,TRBD1,CAIGGQGPTLINTGELFF,TGTGCCATCGGGGGACAGGGGCCCACTTTAATAAACACCGGGGAGCTGTTTTTT
TRBV2,TRBJ1-1,-,-,CASSRGVQHTEAFF,TGTGCCAGCAGCCGCGGGGTGCAGCACACTGAAGCTTTCTTT
TRBV19,TRBJ2-3,few,TRBD2,CASRGTSGSETDTQYF,TGTGCCAGTAGGGGGACTAGCGGGAGTGAAACAGATACGCAGTATTTT
TRBV6-5,TRBJ1-1,-,-,CAGSAGPYEAFF,TGTGCCGGCAGCGCAGGGCCCTATGAAGCTTTCTTT
TRBV2,TRBJ1-5,few,TRBD1,CASGQAPQPQHF,TGTGCCAGCGGACAGGCCCCTCAGCCCCAGCATTTT
TRBV18,TRBJ2-3,few,-,CASSLRAGGDTDTQYF,TGTGCCAGCTCACTTAGGGCAGGAGGTGACACAGATACGCAGTATTTT
TRBV4-3,TRBJ1-3,few,-,CASSQDRGLSSGNTIYF,TGCGCCAGCAGCCAAGATAGAGGGCTTAGCTCTGGAAACACCATATATTTT
TRBV11-2,TRBJ1-5,many,-,CASSSRPGGYGNQPQHF,TGTGCCAGCAGCTCGCGGCCCGGAGGATATGGCAATCAGCCCCAGCATTTT
TRBV7-9,TRBJ1-1,many,TRBD1,CATMFRGPNTEAFF,TGTGCCACCATGTTCAGGGGGCCGAACACTGAAGCTTTCTTT
TRBV3-1,TRBJ2-7,many,-,CASSPVRGPYEQYF,TGTGCCAGCAGCCCGGTCAGGGGTCCCTACGAGCAGTACTTC